This T cell receptor beta chain was captured by sequencing in a study of cytomegalovirus exposure and HLA in healthy donors. Study details: Assignment to the Caucasian-associated ancestry cluster applied to 75% to 85% of the approximately 400 genotyped donors.

This clone was counted a single time. Its antigen is as yet unknown. This CDR3 is 13 amino acids long. Germline values: CDR1 ENHRY, CDR2 SYGVKD. V lost 9 bases to trimming and J lost 7 bases, with 18 bases between them. Study-wide results and limits: Rarity held for most TCR sequences, but there were some public TCRs that occurred in many donors.

Primers included in the PCR were 60 Vbeta and 13 Jbeta primers. Data came from immunoSEQ multiplex PCR; TCRdb stores just in-frame clones and leaves some out. The sample includes about 120,000 clones, roughly 76% of them seen just once. The clonotype originates from a woman in her 50s in good health and CMV-seronegative. The chain links TRBV10-3 to TRBJ1-1; D perhaps matches TRBD1 (6 bases). The sample was PBMCs. The CDR3 sequence: CAMSIGAGDEAFF. The CDR3 region has the DNA TGTGCCATGTCGATCGGGGCAGGGGATGAAGCTTTCTTT.